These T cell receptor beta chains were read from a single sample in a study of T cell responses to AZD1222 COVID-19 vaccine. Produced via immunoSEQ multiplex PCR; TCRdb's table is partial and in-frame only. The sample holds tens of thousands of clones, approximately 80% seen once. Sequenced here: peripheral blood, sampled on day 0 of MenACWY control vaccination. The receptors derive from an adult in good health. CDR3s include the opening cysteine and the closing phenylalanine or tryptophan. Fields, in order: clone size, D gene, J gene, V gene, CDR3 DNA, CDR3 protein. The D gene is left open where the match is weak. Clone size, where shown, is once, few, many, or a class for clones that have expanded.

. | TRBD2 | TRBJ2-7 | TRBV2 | TGTGCCAGCAATCGACTAGCGGCCTACGAGCAGTACTTC | CASNRLAAYEQYF
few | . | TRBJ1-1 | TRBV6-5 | TGTGCCACTGGGAAAGAAAACCGTGAAGCTTTCTTT | CATGKENREAFF
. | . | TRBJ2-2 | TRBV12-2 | TGTGCAAGTCGCTCACTGAAAAGCGCGAACACCGGGGAGCTGTTTTTT | CASRSLKSANTGELFF
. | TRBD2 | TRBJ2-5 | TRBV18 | TGTGCCAGCTCACCTCGAGGGAGCGTAGCGGGAGTGGGAGAGACCCAGTACTTC | CASSPRGSVAGVGETQYF
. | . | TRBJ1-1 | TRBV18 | TGTGCCAGCTCATCGGACGTCACCTCTGAAGCTTTCTTT | CASSSDVTSEAFF
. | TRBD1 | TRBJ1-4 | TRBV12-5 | TGTGCTAGTGGCCAGGGGGGGACCGATGAAAAACTGTTTTTT | CASGQGGTDEKLFF
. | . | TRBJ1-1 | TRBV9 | TGTGCCAGCAGCTCCAGGGTAACTGAAGCTTTCTTT | CASSSRVTEAFF
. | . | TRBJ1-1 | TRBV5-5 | TGTGCCAGCAGCTTAATGGGGGTCGAAGGGGGAGAAGCTTTCTTT | CASSLMGVEGGEAFF
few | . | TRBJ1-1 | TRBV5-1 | TGCGCCAGCAGCCCGGACGGGGTCCTGGGGACTGAAGCTTTCTTT | CASSPDGVLGTEAFF
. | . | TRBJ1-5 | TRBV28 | TGTGCCAGCAGCACGATCCGGGCAACGAATCAGCCCCAGCATTTT | CASSTIRATNQPQHF
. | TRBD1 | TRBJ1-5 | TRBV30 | TGTGCCTGGAGGCAGGGGGCTTATCAGCCCCAGCATTTT | CAWRQGAYQPQHF
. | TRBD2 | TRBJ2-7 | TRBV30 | TGTGCCTGTCTAGCGGGAGGGAGTCTCGAGCAGTACTTC | CACLAGGSLEQYF
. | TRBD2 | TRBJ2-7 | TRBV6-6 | TGTGCCAGCAGTTACTCGGACGGGGGGTCGGGCGAGCAGTACTTC | CASSYSDGGSGEQYF
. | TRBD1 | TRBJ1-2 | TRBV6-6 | TGTGCCAGCAGCCCTGGACAGGGTGGGAACTATGGCTACACCTTC | CASSPGQGGNYGYTF
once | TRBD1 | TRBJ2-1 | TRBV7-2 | TGTGCCAGCAGCTTCCTACAGGGGGTCCCCTACAATGAGCAGTTCTTC | CASSFLQGVPYNEQFF
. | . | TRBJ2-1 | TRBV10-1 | TGCGCCAGTGGACACCTACAGAATGAGCAGTTCTTC | CASGHLQNEQFF
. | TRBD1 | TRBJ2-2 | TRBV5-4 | TGTGCCAGTGAACAGGGGGACGACACCGGGGAGCTGTTTTTT | CASEQGDDTGELFF
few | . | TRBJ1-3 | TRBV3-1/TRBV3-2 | TGTGCCAGCAGCCACCAGTCAGCCTCTGGAAACACCATATATTTT | CASSHQSASGNTIYF
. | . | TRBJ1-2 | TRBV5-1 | TGCGCCAGCAGCTTAGACGGGGCTTACGGCTACACCTTC | CASSLDGAYGYTF
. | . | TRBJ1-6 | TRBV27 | TGTGCCAGCAGTTTAGGGCGGGGTAGGTCACCCCTCCACTTT | CASSLGRGRSPLHF
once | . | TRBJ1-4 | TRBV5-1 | TGCGCCAGCAGCTCAACTGGGGGGTCTGAAAAACTGTTTTTT | CASSSTGGSEKLFF
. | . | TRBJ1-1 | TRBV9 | TGTGCCAGCAGCGAGGGGGACACCAACACTGAAGCTTTCTTT | CASSEGDTNTEAFF
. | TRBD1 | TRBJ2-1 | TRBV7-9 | TGTGCCAGCCTCACCCCGGACAGGGGATACAATGAGCAGTTCTTC | CASLTPDRGYNEQFF
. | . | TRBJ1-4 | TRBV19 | TGTGCCAGTAGTATAGGAGGTACCAGGAATGAAAAACTGTTTTTT | CASSIGGTRNEKLFF
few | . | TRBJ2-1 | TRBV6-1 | TGTGCCAGCAGTGAAGAGGTGGACAGCCGAGACAATGAGCAGTTCTTC | CASSEEVDSRDNEQFF
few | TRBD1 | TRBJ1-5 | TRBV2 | TGTGCCAGCAGTCCGGGACAGGGGGCCATTACGCCCCAGCATTTT | CASSPGQGAITPQHF
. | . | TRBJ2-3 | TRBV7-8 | TGTGCCAGCAGCCCCCGGACTAGGGGGCGGGGTTTGGATACGCAGTATTTT | CASSPRTRGRGLDTQYF
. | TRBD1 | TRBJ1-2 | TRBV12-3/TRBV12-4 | TGTGCCAGCAGTGCCGGGACAGGAAGGGGCTACACCTTC | CASSAGTGRGYTF
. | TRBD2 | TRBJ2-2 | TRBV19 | TGTGCCAGTAGTGCGGGGGGGCCGAGAACCGGGGAGCTGTTTTTT | CASSAGGPRTGELFF
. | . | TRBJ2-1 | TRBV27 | TGTGCCAGCACCGTACAGGGTGGCGGGAGCGGCAATGAGCAGTTCTTC | CASTVQGGGSGNEQFF
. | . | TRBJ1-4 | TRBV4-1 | TGCGCCAGCAGCCATAGGGTCGTAAATGAAAAACTGTTTTTT | CASSHRVVNEKLFF
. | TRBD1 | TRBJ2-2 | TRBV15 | TGTGCCACGCGACCTAGGACAGGGGGCGCGTTTAACACCGGGGAGCTGTTTTTT | CATRPRTGGAFNTGELFF
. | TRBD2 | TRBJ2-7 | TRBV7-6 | TGTGCCAGCAGCTTAGGGACTAGCGGGACCCTCTACGAGCAGTACTTC | CASSLGTSGTLYEQYF
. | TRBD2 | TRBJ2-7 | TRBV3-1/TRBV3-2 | TGTGCCAGCAGTCAGACTGGGACTAGCGGGAGGTTCTACGAGCAGTACTTC | CASSQTGTSGRFYEQYF
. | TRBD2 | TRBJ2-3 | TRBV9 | TGTGCCAGCAGCGTAGCGTTTATGGCGGGGGGGCCCACAGATACGCAGTATTTT | CASSVAFMAGGPTDTQYF
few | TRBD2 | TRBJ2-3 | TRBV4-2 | TGTGCCAGCAGCCAAGATATAGGCGGGGGGTCCGATACGCAGTATTTT | CASSQDIGGGSDTQYF
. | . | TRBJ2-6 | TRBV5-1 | TGCGCCAGCAGCTTGGTGGAGGTAGGCTCTGGGGCCAACGTCCTGACTTTC | CASSLVEVGSGANVLTF
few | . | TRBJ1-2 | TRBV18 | TGTGCCAGCTCACCAATACAGGCCCCCAACTATGGCTACACCTTC | CASSPIQAPNYGYTF
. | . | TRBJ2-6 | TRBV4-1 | TGCGCCAGCAGCCAAGATGTAGCCGGGACTGGGGCCAACGTCCTGACTTTC | CASSQDVAGTGANVLTF
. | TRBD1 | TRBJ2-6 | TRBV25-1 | TGTGCCAGCAGTGATACCGGGACAGGGACTGGGGCCAACGTCCTGACTTTC | CASSDTGTGTGANVLTF
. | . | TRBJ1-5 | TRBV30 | TGTGCCTGGGACGGGGGCCGGGGTCAGCCCCAGCATTTT | CAWDGGRGQPQHF
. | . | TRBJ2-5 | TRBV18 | TGTGCCAGCTCACCGGGACTTCAGGAGACCCAGTACTTC | CASSPGLQETQYF
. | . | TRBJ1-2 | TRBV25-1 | TGTGCCAGCAGTGAGTTGATTTTTGGTGGCTACACCTTC | CASSELIFGGYTF
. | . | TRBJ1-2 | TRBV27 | TGTGCCAGCAGATCTATCGGAAACAGGATTACTAACTATGGCTACACCTTC | CASRSIGNRITNYGYTF
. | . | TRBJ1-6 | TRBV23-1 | TGCGCCAGCAGCCTAGGGAGCGGGGATAAGTCACCCCTCCACTTT | CASSLGSGDKSPLHF